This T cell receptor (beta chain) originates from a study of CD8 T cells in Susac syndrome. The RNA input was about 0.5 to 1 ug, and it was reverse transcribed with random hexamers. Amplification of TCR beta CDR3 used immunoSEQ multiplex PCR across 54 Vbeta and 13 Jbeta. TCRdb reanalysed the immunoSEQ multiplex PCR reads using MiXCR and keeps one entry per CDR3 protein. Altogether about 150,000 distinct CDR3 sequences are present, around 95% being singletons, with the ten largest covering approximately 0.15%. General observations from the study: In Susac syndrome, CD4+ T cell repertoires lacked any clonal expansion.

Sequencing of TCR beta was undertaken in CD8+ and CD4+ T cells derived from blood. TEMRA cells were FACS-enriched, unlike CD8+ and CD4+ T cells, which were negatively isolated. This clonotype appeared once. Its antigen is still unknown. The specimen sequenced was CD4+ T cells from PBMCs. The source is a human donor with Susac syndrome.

DNA of the CDR3: TGCGCCAGCAGCCACTCGTGGACAGGGAGGTCTGGGGCCAACGTCCTGACTTTC. It encodes CASSHSWTGRSGANVLTF. The chain couples TRBV4-3 to TRBJ2-6, with 8 bases identical to TRBD1. Germline-derived CDR1 and CDR2 are LGHNA and YSLEER. Trimming at V came to 3 bases and at J to 1 base, leaving 8 bases not matched to a gene. This CDR3 has 18 residues.